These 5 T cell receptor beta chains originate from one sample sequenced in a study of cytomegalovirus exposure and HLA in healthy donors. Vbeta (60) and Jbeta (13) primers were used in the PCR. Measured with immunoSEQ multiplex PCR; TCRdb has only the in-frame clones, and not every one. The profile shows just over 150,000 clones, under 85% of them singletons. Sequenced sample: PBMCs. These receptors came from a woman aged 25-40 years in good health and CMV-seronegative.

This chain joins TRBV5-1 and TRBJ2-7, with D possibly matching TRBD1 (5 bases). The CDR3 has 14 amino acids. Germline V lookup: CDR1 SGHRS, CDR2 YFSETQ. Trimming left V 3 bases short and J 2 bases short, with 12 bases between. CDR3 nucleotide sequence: TGCGCCAGCAGCTCTCAAGACAGTCCCTACGAGCAGTACTTC. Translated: CASSSQDSPYEQYF.

The CDR3: CASSQVRIRVGSEKLFF. The CDR3 DNA reads TGCGCCAGCAGCCAAGTGCGTATAAGGGTGGGGAGTGAAAAACTGTTTTTT. The J gene is TRBJ1-4, the V gene TRBV4-1; D not certain. The CDR3 is 17 residues long. V was trimmed by 1 base and J by 7 bases, leaving 19 bases between them. CDR1 and CDR2 (germline): MGHRA, YSYEKL.

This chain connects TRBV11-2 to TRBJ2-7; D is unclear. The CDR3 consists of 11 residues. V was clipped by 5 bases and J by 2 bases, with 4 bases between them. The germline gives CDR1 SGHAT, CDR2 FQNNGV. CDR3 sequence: CASSLPYEQYF. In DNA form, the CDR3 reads TGTGCCAGCAGCCTCCCCTACGAGCAGTACTTC.

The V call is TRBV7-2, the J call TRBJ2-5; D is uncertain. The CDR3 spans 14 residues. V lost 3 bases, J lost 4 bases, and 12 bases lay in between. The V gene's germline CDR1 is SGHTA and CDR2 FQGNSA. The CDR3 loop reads CASSFTLDRETQYF. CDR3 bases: TGTGCCAGCAGCTTTACCCTAGATCGAGAGACCCAGTACTTC.

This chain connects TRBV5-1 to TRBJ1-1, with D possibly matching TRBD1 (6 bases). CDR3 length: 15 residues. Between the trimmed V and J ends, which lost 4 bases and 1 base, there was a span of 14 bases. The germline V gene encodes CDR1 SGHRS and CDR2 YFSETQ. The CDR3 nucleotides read TGCGCCAGCAGCCCCCGGACAGAATCGAACACTGAAGCTTTCTTT. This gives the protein CASSPRTESNTEAFF. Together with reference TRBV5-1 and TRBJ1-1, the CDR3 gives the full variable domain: KAGVTQTPRYLIKTRGQQVTLSCSPISGHRSVSWYQQTPGQGLQFLFEYFSETQRNKGNFPGRFSGRQFSNSRSEMNVSTLELGDSALYLCASSPRTESNTEAFFGQGTRLTVV.